This T cell receptor beta chain was sequenced during a study of T-cell reconstitution after alpha-beta-depleted transplantation in children. Study-level points and caveats: Counts and diversity of T cells one year after transplant came mostly from newly produced T cells. From surviving recipient T cells and thymic progenitors came the high day-60 TCRbeta diversity observed in some patients. Expanded clones from the graft, numbering several hundred, reportedly supplied alpha-beta T cells about two months after transplant.

Note on this clonotype: Its cognate antigen is unknown.

This CDR3 region has 14 residues. V was clipped by 1 base and J by 4 bases, with 7 bases between them. Germline values: CDR1 LNHDA, CDR2 SQIVND (reference sequence). Unique molecular identifiers were used in preparing the TCRbeta library. In TCRdb, the PCR reads were re-called with MiXCR into one record per CDR3 protein. The sample holds 550,000 to 800,000 distinct CDR3 sequences, around 13% seen once. The chain has TRBV19 and TRBJ2-2; no clear D gene. This TCR came from a girl aged 2 to 10 with congenital amegakaryocytic thrombocytopenia, due to receive a stem cell transplant. The input for sequencing was PBMCs, taken before TCRalphabeta/CD19-depleted stem cell transplant. CDR3 bases: TGTGCCAGTAGTATAGGTTGGTCCACCGGGGAGCTGTTTTTT. Its translation is CASSIGWSTGELFF.